The rows below give T cell receptor beta chains drawn from one sample of a study of blood T cell repertoires in COVID-19. Produced via immunoSEQ multiplex PCR; TCRdb's table is partial and in-frame only. The data hold 400,000 to 450,000 clones, with around 88% observed a single time. The sample taken for sequencing was peripheral blood. The receptor source for this set is a woman between 50 and 59 years old with COVID-19, enrolled during active disease. Both conserved end residues are part of each CDR3. Fields, in order: V gene, J gene, D gene, clone size, CDR3 DNA, CDR3 protein. D genes are given only for firm matches. Size is stated for part of the rows, as once, few or many counts, or as a class when the clone is expanded.

>TRBV5-1|TRBJ2-1|TRBD2|.
TGCGCCAGCAACCTAGCGGGGGCCTACAATGAGCAGTTCTTC
CASNLAGAYNEQFF
>TRBV28|TRBJ1-1|TRBD1|.
TGTGCCAGCGGCTGGGGGGGACAGGGGCGGGTAATGAACACTGAAGCTTTCTTT
CASGWGGQGRVMNTEAFF
>TRBV3-1/TRBV3-2|TRBJ1-2|.|.
TGTGCCAGCAGCCAAGGCGGCTTTACTAACTATGGCTACACCTTC
CASSQGGFTNYGYTF
>TRBV6-5|TRBJ2-7|TRBD2|once
TGTGCCAGCAGGATCGGAGGGGAGGGGTTCGAGCAGTACTTC
CASRIGGEGFEQYF
>TRBV6-6|TRBJ1-4|.|.
TGTGCCAGCAGCCCGCGACAGGCTAATGAAAAACTGTTTTTT
CASSPRQANEKLFF
>TRBV29-1|TRBJ2-2|TRBD2|.
TGCAGCGTTGGGACTAGCGGGGCATACGGGGAGCTGTTTTTT
CSVGTSGAYGELFF
>TRBV5-6|TRBJ2-3|TRBD1|.
TGTGCCAGCAGCTGGGGGACAGCTTCAGCTACGCAGTATTTT
CASSWGTASATQYF
>TRBV20-1|TRBJ1-2|.|.
TGCAGTGCTAGTCTCCCCCAGGGGAGAGTGGATGGCTACACCTTC
CSASLPQGRVDGYTF
>TRBV30|TRBJ2-2|TRBD2|once
TGTGCCTGGAGTTATAGCGGGTCCGGGGAGCTGTTTTTT
CAWSYSGSGELFF
>TRBV9|TRBJ1-3|TRBD1|.
TGTGCCAGCAGCCCCTCCCTCCGGGACAGGAGACGAAACACCATATATTTT
CASSPSLRDRRRNTIYF
>TRBV5-4|TRBJ1-1|TRBD1|.
TGTGCCAGCAGCCCTGGGACAGGCACTGAAGCTTTCTTT
CASSPGTGTEAFF
>TRBV11-3|TRBJ2-7|TRBD1|.
TGTGCCAGGCCGGGACAGGACTACGAGCAGTACTTC
CARPGQDYEQYF
>TRBV18|TRBJ2-5|TRBD2|.
TGTGCCAGCTCACCTGGGACTAGCGAAGAGACCCAGTACTTC
CASSPGTSEETQYF
>TRBV5-6|TRBJ2-7|.|.
TGTGCCAGCAGCTATACAGGTCTCTCCTACGAGCAGTACTTC
CASSYTGLSYEQYF
>TRBV6-1|TRBJ1-2|.|.
TGTGCCAGCAGTGAAGCGAGGTCCGGAGGCTATGGCTACACCTTC
CASSEARSGGYGYTF
>TRBV3-1/TRBV3-2|TRBJ2-7|.|.
TGTGCCAGCAGCCACTCGGGGGGCAGCTACGAGCAGTACTTC
CASSHSGGSYEQYF
>TRBV9|TRBJ1-1|.|.
TGTGCCAGCAGCGGGCCTTCGGCGGGCACTGAAGCTTTCTTT
CASSGPSAGTEAFF
>TRBV2|TRBJ1-6|.|few
TGTGCCAGCAAAACAGGGCTTAATTCACCCCTCCACTTT
CASKTGLNSPLHF
>TRBV7-6|TRBJ1-6|TRBD1|.
TGTGCCAGCAGCGGGGGGACAGGGAAAGAATCACCCCTCCACTTT
CASSGGTGKESPLHF
>TRBV18|TRBJ1-1|TRBD1|.
TGTGCCAGCTCACCCCAGGGGGCAGTTGAAGCTTTCTTT
CASSPQGAVEAFF
>TRBV6-5|TRBJ2-7|TRBD1|.
TGTGCCAGCAGCCGGGACAGGGGGTACGAGCAGTACTTC
CASSRDRGYEQYF
>TRBV2|TRBJ2-2|.|.
TGTGCCAGCGGCCCGAACACCGGGGAGCTGTTTTTT
CASGPNTGELFF
>TRBV19|TRBJ1-4|TRBD1|.
TGTGCCAGTAGTGTAACAGGGGCGGTCGAAAAACTGTTTTTT
CASSVTGAVEKLFF
>TRBV11-3|TRBJ2-3|.|.
TGTGCCAGCAGCTCACGACAGGGCACAGATACGCAGTATTTT
CASSSRQGTDTQYF
>TRBV2|TRBJ1-1|.|.
TGTGCCAGCAGCTCGAGGGTTGGGAACACTGAAGCTTTCTTT
CASSSRVGNTEAFF
>TRBV2|TRBJ2-1|TRBD1|.
TGTGCCAGCAGAGTAATGGGGACAGGGGGATTGGGCTCCTACAATGAGCAGTTCTTC
CASRVMGTGGLGSYNEQFF
>TRBV21-1|TRBJ2-2|.|.
TGTGCCAGGGAGGGACAGGGGTCCGGGGAGCTGTTTTTT
CAREGQGSGELFF
>TRBV14|TRBJ1-2|.|.
TGTGCCAGCAGCCCTATCGACAGACTTAACTATGGCTACACCTTC
CASSPIDRLNYGYTF
>TRBV4-1|TRBJ1-1|.|.
TGCGCCAGCAGCCACCCTAGGGGGGGGGATAGCACTGAAGCTTTCTTT
CASSHPRGGDSTEAFF
>TRBV19|TRBJ1-2|.|once
TGTGCCAGTAGTATAGGGCGGGACAACTATGGCTACACCTTC
CASSIGRDNYGYTF
>TRBV28|TRBJ1-2|TRBD1|.
TGTGCCAGCAGTCAGGGACAGGTTCACTATGGCTACACCTTC
CASSQGQVHYGYTF
>TRBV7-5|TRBJ1-2|.|.
TGTGCCAGACAGGGGGCGAAACGTGGCTACACCTTC
CARQGAKRGYTF
>TRBV6-1|TRBJ2-3|TRBD1|many
TGTGCCAGCAGTGAAGGACAGGGGGCAGATACGCAGTATTTT
CASSEGQGADTQYF
>TRBV11-2|TRBJ1-3|.|few
TGTGCCAGCAGCTTAGTGGCGGTTTCTGGAAACACCATATATTTT
CASSLVAVSGNTIYF
>TRBV12-3/TRBV12-4|TRBJ1-2|.|.
TGTGCCAGCAGCCTCGTGCGGACTTATGGCTACACCTTC
CASSLVRTYGYTF
>TRBV5-1|TRBJ1-2|.|.
TGCGCCAGCAGCTTGGCTGGGGAGGAGGGCTACACCTTC
CASSLAGEEGYTF
>TRBV29-1|TRBJ1-2|TRBD1|.
TGCAGCGCCCCGGGACAGGGAGACTATGGCTACACCTTC
CSAPGQGDYGYTF
>TRBV21-1|TRBJ1-1|.|.
TGTGCCAGCAGCAAAGTGACGGATCGTGCGGTTGAAGCTTTCTTT
CASSKVTDRAVEAFF
>TRBV19|TRBJ1-5|.|few
TGTGCCAGTAGTAGGGGGGGGAGGGACAATCAGCCCCAGCATTTT
CASSRGGRDNQPQHF
>TRBV19|TRBJ1-5|TRBD1|once
TGTGCCACTACCAACCACAGGGGATTGGATCAGCCCCAGCATTTT
CATTNHRGLDQPQHF
>TRBV6-1|TRBJ2-3|.|.
TGTGCCAGCAGTGCCCGGACCGGGTACCGGGGAGATACGCAGTATTTT
CASSARTGYRGDTQYF
>TRBV28|TRBJ1-5|.|.
TGTGCCAGCAGCCCGACAGGTCGCAATCAGCCCCAGCATTTT
CASSPTGRNQPQHF
>TRBV5-1|TRBJ2-1|.|once
TGCGCCAGCAGCTCAGACCAGGGCCGTGGCGAGCAGTTCTTC
CASSSDQGRGEQFF
>TRBV19|TRBJ2-2|.|.
TGTGCCAGTAGGGAACAAAAACGGGACACCGGGGAGCTGTTTTTT
CASREQKRDTGELFF
>TRBV19|TRBJ1-5|.|.
TGTGCCAGTAGTATAAGGTCCAAGCTTCGACACCAGGGTCGGAAGAGGCAGCCCCAGCATTTT
CASSIRSKLRHQGRKRQPQHF
>TRBV5-1|TRBJ1-2|.|.
TGCGCCAGCAGCACCGACGGGTCCTATGGCTACACCTTC
CASSTDGSYGYTF
>TRBV2|TRBJ1-1|.|once
TGTGCCACCTCCGCTGGGAGCGAAGCTTTCTTT
CATSAGSEAFF
>TRBV30|TRBJ1-5|.|.
TGTGCCTGGACCCCCGGGTATAGCAATCAGCCCCAGCATTTT
CAWTPGYSNQPQHF
>TRBV6-5|TRBJ1-2|TRBD1|few
TGTGCCAGCAGTTACTCTTTGAGGGGGCGAAATGGCTACACCTTC
CASSYSLRGRNGYTF
>TRBV12-3/TRBV12-4|TRBJ1-2|.|.
TGTGCCAGCAGTTTGGAGGGAAGGAGTGGCTACACCTTC
CASSLEGRSGYTF
>TRBV15|TRBJ1-5|.|.
TGTGCCACCAGCAGAGGGGGACTGTCCGTAAGTGAACCCCAGCATTTT
CATSRGGLSVSEPQHF
>TRBV4-1|TRBJ2-3|TRBD2|.
TGCGCCAGCAGCCAAGGGGCCGGGACTAGCGGGGGAAGCACAGATACGCAGTATTTT
CASSQGAGTSGGSTDTQYF
>TRBV20-1|TRBJ2-5|.|.
TGCAGTGCTAGTACAGGAGAGACCCAGTACTTC
CSASTGETQYF